The next 23 T cell receptor beta chains were all read from a single sample in a study of beta chain features in type 1 diabetes. TCRB transcripts that were expressed got sequenced, as all of the isolated RNA had been reverse transcribed. The assay was immunoSEQ multiplex PCR, and TCRdb's table has in-frame clones only and misses some. The sample holds nearly 350,000 clones, under 8.5% seen once. The sample taken for sequencing was central memory CD4+ T cells from blood. These receptors originate from a woman aged 18-30 years in good health.

Notes on this clone: At one boundary the junction diverges from the germline segment, which might be a read error. This sample also contains other DNA sequences that code for the same CDR3. J is TRBJ1-1 and V is TRBV11-2; 9 bases line up with TRBD1. CDR1 SGHAT and CDR2 FQNNGV come from the germline V gene. This CDR3 comprises 13 residues. The CDR3 DNA follows: TGCGCCAGCAGCCTGACAGGGGGAACTGAAGCTTTCTTT. It translates to CASSLTGGTEAFF.

CDR3 region: CASSFGSYEQYF. The CDR3 nucleotides are TGTGCCAGCAGCTTTGGGTCCTACGAGCAGTACTTC. This chain uses TRBV5-6 with TRBJ2-7; D remains ambiguous. The CDR3 runs to 12 residues. Germline V gene sequence: CDR1 SGHDT, CDR2 YYEEEE. Trimming pared 2 bases from V and 1 base from J, leaving 4 bases between.

This clone came up a few times. CDR3 amino acids: CASRGEKLFF. CDR3 DNA sequence: TGTGCCAGCAGGGGGGAAAAACTGTTTTTT. V gene TRBV2 combines with J gene TRBJ1-4; D unresolved. CDR1 is SNHLY and CDR2 is FYNNEI in the germline V gene. Trimming cost V 6 bases and J 8 bases, with 4 bases left between them. This CDR3 is built from 10 residues.

At least ten counts were recorded for this clone. The V and J genes are TRBV15 and TRBJ2-2; perhaps TRBD2 as D (5 bases). The CDR3 is 13 residues long. From germline, CDR1 is LNHNV and CDR2 YYDKDF (reference sequence). V lost 1 base to trimming and J lost 9 bases, with 9 bases between them. CDR3 in amino acids: CATSRGSGRELFF. For the CDR3, the DNA is TGTGCCACCAGCAGAGGGAGCGGTCGGGAGCTGTTTTTT. Variable domain in full (rest from reference TRBV15 and TRBJ2-2): DAMVIQNPRYQVTQFGKPVTLSCSQTLNHNVMYWYQQKSSQAPKLLFHYYDKDFNNEADTPDNFQSRRPNTSFCFLDIRSPGLGDTAMYLCATSRGSGRELFFGEGSRLTVL.

The V gene is TRBV7-6, the J gene TRBJ1-1, with D perhaps matching TRBD1 (6 bases). Per germline, CDR1 SGHVS and CDR2 FNYEAQ. V lost 1 base to trimming and J lost 6 bases, with 15 bases between them. The CDR3 runs to 15 residues. For the CDR3, the DNA is TGTGCCAGCAGCTTAGGTGACGCAGGGGTGGCTGAAGCTTTCTTT. It encodes CASSLGDAGVAEAFF.

This clone was counted only a few times. The V call is TRBV29-1, the J call TRBJ2-3; possibly TRBD1 or TRBD2 for D (6 bases each). The germline V and J ends were trimmed by 8 bases and 4 bases, with 22 bases remaining between them. Germline lookup yields CDR1 SQVTM and CDR2 ANQGSEA. This CDR3 region has 15 residues. CDR3 region: CSLEGGQLSADTQYF. The DNA of the CDR3 is TGCAGCTTGGAAGGGGGGCAGTTATCCGCAGATACGCAGTATTTT.

The chain is built from TRBV19 and TRBJ2-7; 10 nucleotides line up with TRBD1. CDR1 and CDR2 from the germline V gene are LNHDA and SQIVND (reference sequence). The CDR3 extends over 16 amino acids. Trimming removed 3 bases from V and 4 bases from J; junction bases left unmatched: 9. The CDR3 coding sequence is TGTGCCAGTAGTATTAAAGGGGACAGGGGAACTTACGAGCAGTACTTC. Its translation is CASSIKGDRGTYEQYF.

This clone was observed a few times. V is TRBV14 and J is TRBJ2-7; D not certain. V lost 3 bases to trimming and J lost 3 bases, with 9 bases between them. The germline CDR1 and CDR2 sequences are SGHDN and FVKESK. This CDR3 has 13 amino acids. The CDR3 coding sequence is TGTGCCAGCAGCCATGCCAGGCTCTACGAGCAGTACTTC. Translation: CASSHARLYEQYF.

Ten or more counts support this clone. The rearrangement uses TRBV7-9 and TRBJ1-5; possible D gene TRBD1, 5 bases. The length of the CDR3 is 16 residues. CDR1 SEHNR and CDR2 FQNEAQ come from the germline V gene (reference sequence). Trimming stripped 4 bases from V and 6 bases from J, with 19 bases between. Here the CDR3 DNA reads TGTGCCAGCAGCTCTGGGGGGACGACTCGGGGTCAGCCCCAGCATTTT. It encodes CASSSGGTTRGQPQHF.

This clone was picked up a small number of times. The chain uses TRBV5-4 and TRBJ2-7, with TRBD1 matching over 10 bases. J lost 4 bases, V lost 4 bases, and 5 bases had no gene match. The CDR3 has 14 residues. Germline-derived CDR1 and CDR2 are SGHNT and YYREEE (reference sequence). The CDR3 DNA reads TGTGCCAGCAGCCGGGGACAGGGGTTATACGAGCAGTACTTC. Its protein is CASSRGQGLYEQYF.

This clone was seen a handful of times. The chain has TRBV5-4 and TRBJ2-1; D is ambiguous. Germline values: CDR1 SGHNT, CDR2 YYREEE (reference sequence). Trimming left V 4 bases short and J 9 bases short, with 11 bases between. The CDR3 is 12 residues long. The CDR3 nucleotides are TGTGCCAGCAGCACTGCTAACGGTGAGCAGTTCTTC. It yields the protein CASSTANGEQFF.

V is TRBV21-1 and J is TRBJ1-2; TRBD1 was called by the table and not checked on the DNA. TRBV21-1 is termed a pseudogene. The CDR3 extends over 17 amino acids. CDR3 amino acids: CASSKGGTAGENYGYTF. Written as DNA, the CDR3 is TGTGCCAGCAGCAAAGGGGGGACGGCAGGGGAGAACTATGGCTACACCTTC.

This clone was recorded a few times. CDR3 region: CASSKQGSYGYTF. The CDR3 nucleotides read TGTGCCAGTAGCAAACAGGGAAGTTATGGCTACACCTTC. The rearrangement uses TRBV19 and TRBJ1-2; maybe TRBD1 (6 bases). The CDR3 loop spans 13 amino acids. The germline CDR1 and CDR2 sequences are LNHDA and SQIVND (reference sequence). V was cut by 6 bases and J by 5 bases, with 13 bases left in between. The whole variable domain, remainder taken from reference TRBV19 and TRBJ1-2, is DGGITQSPKYLFRKEGQNVTLSCEQNLNHDAMYWYRQDPGQGLRLIYYSQIVNDFQKGDIAEGYSVSREKKESFPLTVTSAQKNPTAFYLCASSKQGSYGYTFGSGTRLTVV.

This clone was seen a handful of times. The chain carries TRBV2 and TRBJ2-7; 7 bases fit TRBD2. Germline V CDR1 and CDR2: SNHLY, FYNNEI. The V segment lost 4 bases and the J segment 0 bases; nucleotides outside the gene matches: 3. The CDR3 is made up of 14 amino acids. CDR3 sequence (DNA): TGTGCCAGCAGTGCCCAGCGGGGCTCCTACGAGCAGTACTTC. It yields the protein CASSAQRGSYEQYF.

This clone was counted between two and nine times. The chain links TRBV4-1 to TRBJ2-2, with 7 positions matching TRBD2. The CDR3 has 18 residues. Per germline, CDR1 MGHRA and CDR2 YSYEKL. V shed 0 bases, J shed 0 bases, and the junction held 7 bases outside the gene matches. The CDR3 sequence is CASSQDLAGAANTGELFF. CDR3 in DNA: TGCGCCAGCAGCCAAGATCTGGCGGGAGCGGCGAACACCGGGGAGCTGTTTTTT.

The chain links TRBV18 to TRBJ2-1; the D gene is possibly TRBD2 (5 bases). The CDR3 is 12 residues long. Trimming cost V 5 bases and J 7 bases, with 9 bases left between them. The germline V gene encodes CDR1 KGHSH and CDR2 LQKENI. The CDR3 DNA follows: TGTGCCAGCTCAAAAAGGGAGAATGAGCAGTTCTTC. Translated, it gives CASSKRENEQFF. The full variable domain, rest sourced from reference TRBV18 and TRBJ2-1, is NAGVMQNPRHLVRRRGQEARLRCSPMKGHSHVYWYRQLPEEGLKFMVYLQKENIIDESGMPKERFSAEFPKEGPSILRIQQVVRGDSAAYFCASSKRENEQFFGPGTRLTVL.

This clone appeared a few times. The identical CDR3 is also encoded by other nucleotide sequences in the sample. The V call is TRBV27, the J call TRBJ2-3; D is uncertain. V gave up 3 bases and J gave up 0 bases, with 10 bases separating them. CDR1 and CDR2 from the germline V gene are MNHEY and SMNVEV (reference sequence). The CDR3 is 15 amino acids. The CDR3 DNA sequence: TGTGCCAGCAGTTTGCGTCCCTCTAGCACAGATACGCAGTATTTT. Protein: CASSLRPSSTDTQYF.

This clone has more than one count but fewer than ten. The V call is TRBV4-3, the J call TRBJ1-5, with a weak D call TRBD1 (5 bases). Between the trimmed V and J ends, which lost 4 bases and 4 bases, there was a span of 14 bases. There are 15 residues in the CDR3. CDR1 and CDR2 from the germline V gene are LGHNA and YSLEER. The CDR3 DNA reads TGCGCCAGCAGCCTTGGACATACGGGGAATCAGCCCCAGCATTTT. Translating it yields CASSLGHTGNQPQHF.

J is TRBJ1-5 and V is TRBV27, with 7 nucleotides matching TRBD1. With V trimmed by 6 bases and J by 5 bases, 4 bases remained unmatched. Per the germline V gene, CDR1 is MNHEY and CDR2 is SMNVEV (reference sequence). The CDR3 spans 13 residues. The CDR3 DNA follows: TGTGCCAGCAGCTGGGACAGAGATCAGCCCCAGCATTTT. The encoded protein is CASSWDRDQPQHF.

This clone was seen a few times. The chain uses TRBV4-1 and TRBJ2-5; weak D call: TRBD1 (6 bases). The CDR3 runs 15 residues. Germline V gene sequence: CDR1 MGHRA, CDR2 YSYEKL. The germline V and J ends were trimmed by 0 bases and 5 bases, with 13 bases remaining between them. This CDR3 is CASSQEGQRTETQYF. The DNA for the CDR3 is TGCGCCAGCAGCCAAGAAGGACAGCGCACCGAGACCCAGTACTTC.

This clone was detected a few times. This sequence joins TRBV6-6 and TRBJ2-1, with D perhaps matching TRBD2 (5 bases). V was pared by 1 base and J by 3 bases, with 13 bases between. Germline values: CDR1 MNHNY, CDR2 SVGAGI (reference sequence). CDR3 length equals 16 residues. The CDR3 DNA reads TGTGCCAGCAGTTACTTTGGTCCGGGGAACTACAATGAGCAGTTCTTC. Protein sequence: CASSYFGPGNYNEQFF.

This clone was seen a few times. This rearrangement joins TRBV25-1 to TRBJ2-7; D gene unclear. CDR1 and CDR2 from the germline V gene are MGHDK and SYGVNS. The ends were cut back, 3 bases at V and 5 bases at J, with 5 bases in the middle. The CDR3 is 11 residues long. The CDR3 here is CASSDSNEQYF. The DNA of the CDR3 is TGTGCCAGCAGTGACAGTAACGAGCAGTACTTC.

There are a few counts of this clone. The sample contains more than one DNA sequence encoding this CDR3. This rearrangement joins TRBV7-3 to TRBJ2-5; D ambiguous. The length of the CDR3 is 13 residues. Germline CDR1 is SGHTA and CDR2 is FQGTGA. V was shortened by 1 base and J by 5 bases, with 8 bases between the two germline ends. CDR3 DNA: TGTGCCAGCAGCTTAAATGGTGGGGAGACCCAGTACTTC. Protein product: CASSLNGGETQYF.